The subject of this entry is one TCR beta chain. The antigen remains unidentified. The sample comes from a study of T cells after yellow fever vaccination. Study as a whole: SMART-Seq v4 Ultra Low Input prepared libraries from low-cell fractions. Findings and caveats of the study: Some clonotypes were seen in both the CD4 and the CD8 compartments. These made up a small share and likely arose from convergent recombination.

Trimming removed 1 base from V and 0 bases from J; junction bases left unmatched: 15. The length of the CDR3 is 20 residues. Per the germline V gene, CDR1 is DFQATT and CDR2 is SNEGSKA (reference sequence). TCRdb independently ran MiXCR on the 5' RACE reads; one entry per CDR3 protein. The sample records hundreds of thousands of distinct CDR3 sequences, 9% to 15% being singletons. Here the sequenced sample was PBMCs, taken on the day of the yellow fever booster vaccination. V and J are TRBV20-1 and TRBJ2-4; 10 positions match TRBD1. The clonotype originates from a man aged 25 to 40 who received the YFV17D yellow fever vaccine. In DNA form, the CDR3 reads TGCAGTGCTAGAGGGGTTGGCGGGACAGGGGAACCCCTAGCCAAAAACATTCAGTACTTC. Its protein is CSARGVGGTGEPLAKNIQYF.